The 17 T cell receptor beta chains below were found in one sample sequenced in a study of blood T cell repertoires in COVID-19. Profiling relied on immunoSEQ multiplex PCR, and the TCRdb table lists in-frame clones only, not all of them. The data show about 230,000 clones, around 83% seen once. The sample comprised peripheral blood. The origin of the receptors is a middle-aged man with acute or convalescent COVID-19.

The rearrangement uses TRBV3-1 (or the pseudogene TRBV3-2) and TRBJ1-2; 10 positions agree with TRBD1. Germline V CDR1 and CDR2: LGHDT, YNNKEL (reference sequence). Trimming cost V 2 bases and J 9 bases; bases outside gene matches: 6. The length of the CDR3 is 14 residues. The CDR3 nucleotides read TGTGCCAGCAGCCAACTTGGGACAGGGGTTAGCTACACCTTC. It translates to CASSQLGTGVSYTF.

V and J are TRBV5-1 and TRBJ1-5; maybe TRBD1 (6 bases). Germline-derived CDR1 and CDR2 are SGHRS and YFSETQ. The CDR3 spans 15 residues. V lost 0 bases and J lost 5, with 12 bases in between. The CDR3 here is CASSLVAGGDQPQHF. The CDR3 DNA sequence: TGCGCCAGCAGCTTGGTTGCGGGGGGCGATCAGCCCCAGCATTTT.

The rearrangement uses TRBV9 and TRBJ1-2, with no clear D. This CDR3 has 15 residues. Germline V gives CDR1 SGDLS, CDR2 YYNGEE. V lost 2 bases to trimming and J lost 1 base, with 12 bases between them. This CDR3 reads CASSVTSGSNYGYTF. The CDR3, as DNA: TGTGCCAGCAGCGTGACGAGCGGGAGTAACTATGGCTACACCTTC.

This clone was recorded once. The chain employs TRBV24-1 and TRBJ1-1, with 7 bases lining up with TRBD1. Germline CDR1 KGHDR, CDR2 SFDVKD. The CDR3 is 17 amino acids. V gave up 1 base and J gave up 1 base; unmatched junction bases: 8. The CDR3 reads CATSDLGQGVTNTEAFF. Here the CDR3 DNA reads TGTGCCACCAGTGATTTAGGTCAGGGGGTCACGAACACTGAAGCTTTCTTT.

The genes are TRBV13 and TRBJ1-1, with 8 bases matching TRBD1. The germline V gene has CDR1 PRHDT and CDR2 FYEKMQ (reference sequence). The ends lost 8 bases at V and 6 bases at J; junction bases unmatched: 14. The CDR3 loop spans 15 amino acids. The DNA of the CDR3 is TGTGCCAGCCAAAACCAGGGGGCGCACGGCGCTGAAGCTTTCTTT. It encodes CASQNQGAHGAEAFF.

The chain carries TRBV27 and TRBJ1-6, with 8 bases fitting TRBD1. This CDR3 has 15 residues. The germline gives CDR1 MNHEY, CDR2 SMNVEV (reference sequence). V shed 6 bases and J 7 bases; nucleotides not matched to a gene: 8. This chain's CDR3 is CASSQRTGMNSPLHF. The CDR3 nucleotides read TGTGCCAGCAGCCAGAGGACAGGGATGAATTCACCCCTCCACTTT.

The V and J genes are TRBV19 and TRBJ1-1; D is perhaps TRBD1 (6 bases). With 4 bases removed from V and 10 bases from J, the gap between germline ends came to 22 bases. The germline CDR1 and CDR2 sequences are LNHDA and SQIVND (reference sequence). This CDR3 has 15 residues. The CDR3 region is CASSTHRDTSFRAFF. DNA for the CDR3: TGTGCCAGTAGTACTCACCGGGACACGAGTTTCCGAGCTTTCTTT.

This chain connects TRBV28 to TRBJ1-3; the match to TRBD1 covers 7 bases. The junction had 2 bases not matched to a gene; V was cut back by 2 bases and J by 4 bases. In germline, CDR1 is MDHEN, CDR2 SYDVKM. The length of the CDR3 is 14 residues. The CDR3 region has the DNA TGTGCCAGCAGTTTAACAGGGGTCGGAAACACCATATATTTT. This translates into CASSLTGVGNTIYF.

J is TRBJ1-1 and V is TRBV24-1; TRBD1 agrees at 8 bases. Germline V gene lookup returns CDR1 KGHDR and CDR2 SFDVKD. Losses at the gene ends were 6 bases for V and 3 bases for J; bases not matched to a gene: 2. This CDR3 is built from 13 residues. CDR3 residues: CATSQGAYTEAFF. The CDR3 DNA reads TGTGCCACCAGTCAGGGGGCGTACACTGAAGCTTTCTTT.

V is TRBV6-5 and J is TRBJ1-1; no firm D call. Germline CDR1 is MNHEY and CDR2 is SVGAGI. The CDR3 loop spans 11 amino acids. V shed 10 bases and J shed 8 bases, with 14 bases lying between them. The CDR3 here is CATSESGEAFF. Written as DNA, the CDR3 is TGTGCCACCTCAGAGAGCGGGGAAGCTTTCTTT.

The chain couples TRBV11-2 to TRBJ2-1; a weak D match, TRBD2 (6 bases). Trimming took 5 bases from V and 5 from J, leaving 13 bases between them. The CDR3 is 14 amino acids. The V gene's germline CDR1 is SGHAT and CDR2 FQNNGV. The DNA of the CDR3 is TGTGCCAGCAGCACAGCGGGCCCACACAATGAGCAGTTCTTC. Amino acid sequence: CASSTAGPHNEQFF.

This chain joins TRBV7-6 and TRBJ2-2, with D maybe TRBD2 (5 bases). The CDR3 is 16 residues long. The V end was cut by 1 base, the J end by 5 bases, with 14 bases between. The germline CDR1 and CDR2 sequences are SGHVS and FNYEAQ. This CDR3 reads CASSLGKNGRTGELFF. The CDR3 region has the DNA TGTGCCAGCAGCTTAGGGAAAAATGGGAGAACCGGGGAGCTGTTTTTT.

This chain connects TRBV6-6 to TRBJ1-2; 8 bases are shared with TRBD1. The CDR3 extends over 13 amino acids. The trim removed 6 bases at V and 6 bases at J, leaving 6 bases unmatched. In germline, CDR1 is MNHNY, CDR2 SVGAGI (reference sequence). The CDR3 coding sequence is TGTGCCAGCAGGGTCGGGACAGGACATGGCTACACCTTC. Translation gives CASRVGTGHGYTF.

This clone has more than one count but fewer than ten. J is TRBJ1-1 and V is TRBV27; 8 bases agree with TRBD1. Germline-derived CDR1 and CDR2 are MNHEY and SMNVEV (reference sequence). The CDR3 spans 16 residues. V trimming: 5 bases; J trimming: 0 bases; junction bases outside the gene matches: 8. As DNA, the CDR3 is TGTGCCAGCAGTACCCGACAGGGGTCCCTGAACACTGAAGCTTTCTTT. Encoded protein: CASSTRQGSLNTEAFF.

The chain links TRBV27 to TRBJ2-1; tentatively, D is TRBD1 (6 bases). CDR1 MNHEY and CDR2 SMNVEV come from the germline V gene (reference sequence). CDR3 length: 17 amino acids. Trimming removed 6 bases at V and 0 bases at J, with 18 bases between. CDR3 bases: TGTGCCAGCAGACCAGACGTGGGGGCCTCCTCCTACAATGAGCAGTTCTTC. Its protein is CASRPDVGASSYNEQFF.

V usage is TRBV2 and J usage is TRBJ2-2, with a possible D match to TRBD2 (7 bases). Germline V gene sequence: CDR1 SNHLY, CDR2 FYNNEI. V lost 11 bases and J lost 5, with 18 bases in between. The CDR3 loop spans 14 amino acids. This CDR3 reads CAGQKGEGTGELFF. For the CDR3, the DNA is TGTGCCGGTCAGAAGGGGGAGGGTACCGGGGAGCTGTTTTTT.

Comment on this clone: Germline is not matched at one junction end, which may reflect a read error. The V and J genes are TRBV30 and TRBJ1-2; no reliable D call. This CDR3 has 13 residues. Germline V gives CDR1 GTSNPN, CDR2 SVGIG (reference sequence). The CDR3 protein is CAGSQAGEGGYTF. CDR3 nucleotide sequence: TGTGCCGGGAGCCAGGCCGGCGAAGGCGGCTACACCTTC.